The TCR beta chain under discussion was sequenced for a study of post-analysis software for immune sequencing data. Germline values: CDR1 SSHAT, CDR2 FNYEAQ (reference sequence). The CDR3 totals 13 residues. Unique molecular identifiers were carried by the TCR beta cDNA libraries. Out of 1 to 10 million T cells, about 460,000 cDNA molecules were generated. From the PCR reads, TCRdb called clonotypes with MiXCR, one entry per CDR3 protein. The table has about 180,000 distinct CDR3 sequences, approximately 31% seen once. Findings and caveats of the study: Compared with controls, patients showed significantly lower normalized Chao1 diversity. Included in a set of about five TRBV segments more frequent in patients than controls were TRBV5-6, TRBV5-1 and TRBV20-1.

With regard to this clonotype: Its cognate antigen is unknown. At one end the junction does not follow the germline gene, possibly because of a read error.

The V gene is TRBV7-7, the J gene TRBJ2-1; TRBD1 is a possible D gene (5 bases). What was sequenced was blood. This clonotype originated in a girl aged 5 to 17 with multiple sclerosis. CDR3 bases: TGTGCTAGCAGCTCAGGCAGGGTCTCTGAGCAGTTCTTC. It translates to CASSSGRVSEQFF.